The clone carrying this T cell receptor beta chain was detected many times. Its antigen is currently unknown. This entry belongs to a study of breast tumors, draining lymph nodes, adjacent tissues. The germline gives CDR1 DFQATT, CDR2 SNEGSKA (reference sequence). The CDR3 contains 11 residues. Trimming left V 6 bases short and J 8 bases short, with 12 bases between. Samples came from axillary lymph nodes draining the breast cancer. TCRdb re-called the multiplex PCR reads with MiXCR, one entry per CDR3 protein. The data contain nearly 110,000 distinct CDR3 sequences, under 40% of them seen just once; the ten biggest clones take up about 6%. Overall study results and limits: Data fit most tumor T cells coming from lymph node, expanding in tumor.

J is TRBJ2-3 and V is TRBV20-1; D call uncertain. Sequenced input: axillary lymph node tissue. The sequence derives from a female donor with breast cancer. Some clones in this sample may be carry-over from other donors' samples. Written as DNA, the CDR3 is TGCAGTGCCCCCCTATTAGGTACGCAGTATTTT. This codes for CSAPLLGTQYF.